What follows describes a single T cell receptor beta chain. The CDR3 is 12 residues long. V lost 5 bases to trimming and J lost 3 bases, with 11 bases between them. Germline CDR1 is SQVTM and CDR2 is ANQGSEA. This sample was included in a study of CD8 T cells in Susac syndrome. Reverse transcription of roughly 0.5 to 1 ug RNA was performed with random hexamers. TCR beta CDR3 was amplified by immunoSEQ covering 54 Vbeta and 13 Jbeta. TCRdb called the immunoSEQ multiplex PCR reads again in MiXCR, with one record for every CDR3 protein. The sample lists roughly 250,000 distinct CDR3 sequences, roughly 95% occurring once.

The clonotype originates from a human donor with Susac syndrome. Source material: CD4+ T cells from PBMCs. The chain carries TRBV29-1 and TRBJ2-7; D perhaps matches TRBD1 (6 bases). CDR3 DNA: TGCAGCGTTAGGGGGTCATACTACGAGCAGTACTTC. This translates into CSVRGSYYEQYF.